This T cell receptor beta chain was captured in a study of blood T cell repertoires in COVID-19. This CDR3 is 15 amino acids long. V lost 1 base, J lost 6 bases, and 2 bases stayed unmatched. CDR1 and CDR2 from the germline V gene are SGHNT and YYREEE (reference sequence). TCRdb keeps only in-frame clones here, not all; method: immunoSEQ multiplex PCR. The table has approximately 300,000 clones, almost 90% seen once. Specimen: peripheral blood. The TCR was taken from a woman between 40 and 55 years old with COVID-19, enrolled during active disease. This chain connects TRBV5-4 to TRBJ2-1; 12 bases agree with TRBD2. The CDR3: CASSLPSGRGNEQFF. CDR3 bases: TGTGCCAGCAGCTTGCCTAGCGGGAGGGGCAATGAGCAGTTCTTC.